The 29 T cell receptor beta chains reported below all come from one sample, sequenced in a study of CD4 T cells in relation to SARS-CoV-2 and coronaviruses. Here immunoSEQ multiplex PCR was the method, and the copy in TCRdb shows in-frame clones only, minus some. The sample contains about 28,000 clones, about 80% of which appear only once. The unexposed donors gave CD4+ T cells in 2011-2018, prior to COVID-19. Isolation of CD4+ T cells took place after about 9 days in culture. Their cognate antigens are unknown. Source material: CD4+ T cells from PBMCs, cultured in vitro. The receptors derive from a human donor in good health.

The chain has TRBV29-1 and TRBJ1-2; weak D call: TRBD1 (5 bases). The germline CDR1 and CDR2 sequences are SQVTM and ANQGSEA. Trimming took 7 bases from V and 0 from J, leaving 12 bases between them. The CDR3 has 13 residues. The CDR3, as DNA: TGCAGCGCTGGGGACGGGTCTAACTATGGCTACACCTTC. Its protein product is CSAGDGSNYGYTF.

V gene TRBV3-1 (or the pseudogene TRBV3-2) combines with J gene TRBJ1-1; TRBD1 matches 7 bases. This CDR3 is built from 15 residues. CDR1 LGHDT and CDR2 YNNKEL come from the germline V gene (reference sequence). J was trimmed by 6 bases and V by 1 base; bases with no gene match: 8. The CDR3 reads CASSQGLSRGAEAFF. In DNA, the CDR3 is TGTGCCAGCAGCCAAGGTCTGAGCAGGGGGGCTGAAGCTTTCTTT.

The chain joins TRBV7-9 to TRBJ1-5; no clear D gene. V was shortened by 4 bases and J by 6 bases, with 7 bases between the two germline ends. This CDR3 region has 12 residues. Germline lookup yields CDR1 SEHNR and CDR2 FQNEAQ (reference sequence). The CDR3 DNA is TGTGCCAGCAGCTACCCTGGTCAGCCCCAGCATTTT. It encodes CASSYPGQPQHF.

The chain links TRBV7-2 to TRBJ2-3; the D gene is possibly TRBD2 (5 bases). Per germline, CDR1 SGHTA and CDR2 FQGNSA. Trimming removed 4 bases at V and 4 bases at J, with 12 bases between. This CDR3 comprises 14 residues. The CDR3 bases are TGTGCCAGCAGCTCTGACCTGGGAGCAGATACGCAGTATTTT. This encodes CASSSDLGADTQYF.

The rearrangement joins TRBV6-1 to TRBJ2-1; D unclear. Germline V gene data show CDR1 as MNHNS and CDR2 as SASEGT. The CDR3 is made up of 15 amino acids. Trimming shortened V by 3 bases and J by 3 bases, and 12 bases separated the two germline ends. In nucleotides, the CDR3 is TGTGCCAGCAGTGATAAGACGGAGAGCTACAATGAGCAGTTCTTC. This codes for CASSDKTESYNEQFF.

The chain joins TRBV5-4 to TRBJ2-7; D may be TRBD1 (6 bases). CDR3 length: 11 residues. The V gene's germline CDR1 is SGHNT and CDR2 YYREEE (reference sequence). Trimming stripped 2 bases from V and 7 bases from J, with 7 bases between. The CDR3 reads CASSFTGEQYF. The CDR3 coding sequence is TGTGCCAGCAGCTTCACAGGGGAGCAGTACTTC.

This clone was seen once. This chain uses TRBV27 with TRBJ2-7; 11 bases align to TRBD1. Germline CDR1 reads MNHEY; CDR2 reads SMNVEV (reference sequence). This CDR3 is 15 amino acids long. Germline trimming cut 5 bases from V and 2 bases from J; bases unmatched to any gene: 5. The CDR3 DNA reads as TGTGCCAGCAGTAGAACGGGACAGGGGGCCTACGAGCAGTACTTC. This encodes CASSRTGQGAYEQYF.

The rearrangement uses TRBV30 and TRBJ1-1; no clear D. Germline CDR1 is GTSNPN and CDR2 is SVGIG (reference sequence). The ends were cut back, 0 bases at V and 8 bases at J, with 13 bases in the middle. The CDR3 runs 13 residues. CDR3 coding DNA: TGTGCCTGGAGTGTTGGGTGGTCTAGCGAAGCTTTCTTT. It codes for CAWSVGWSSEAFF.

This clone was seen only a few times. The gene calls are TRBV5-1 and TRBJ2-7, with a possible D match to TRBD2 (7 bases). The germline V and J ends were trimmed by 3 bases and 4 bases, with 14 bases remaining between them. CDR3 length: 14 amino acids. From germline, CDR1 is SGHRS and CDR2 YFSETQ. The CDR3 nucleotides read TGCGCCAGCAGCTATACAGGGAGGGAGTACGAGCAGTACTTC. It yields the protein CASSYTGREYEQYF.

The CDR3 loop is CASSGLVGFNEQFF. CDR3 sequence (DNA): TGTGCCAGCAGCGGGCTAGTAGGGTTTAATGAGCAGTTCTTC. The genes are TRBV9 and TRBJ2-1; no clear D gene. The germline V and J ends were trimmed by 3 bases and 7 bases, with 14 bases remaining between them. Looked up from germline, CDR1 is SGDLS and CDR2 is YYNGEE. The CDR3 extends over 14 amino acids.

The chain combines TRBV7-8 with TRBJ2-1; 8 nucleotides agree with TRBD2. J gave up 7 bases and V 1 base, and 18 bases lay outside the gene matches. Germline values: CDR1 SGHVS, CDR2 FQNEAQ. CDR3 length equals 19 residues. CDR3 amino acids: CASSLGAGGRPPINNEQFF. DNA for the CDR3: TGTGCCAGCAGCTTAGGGGCGGGCGGGAGGCCTCCTATAAATAATGAGCAGTTCTTC. The full variable domain, its missing parts supplied by reference TRBV7-8 and TRBJ2-1, is GAGVSQSPRYKVAKRGQDVALRCDPISGHVSLFWYQQALGQGPEFLTYFQNEAQLDKSGLPSDRFFAERPEGSVSTLKIQRTQQEDSAVYLCASSLGAGGRPPINNEQFFGPGTRLTVL.

This clone has a handful of counts. J is TRBJ2-5 and V is TRBV5-8; the D is unclear. The V end was cut by 0 bases, the J end by 4 bases, with 22 bases between. Germline CDR1 SGHTS, CDR2 YDEGEE. CDR3 length: 18 amino acids. The CDR3 protein is CASSLAAEIAYLGETQYF. CDR3 coding DNA: TGTGCCAGCAGCTTGGCCGCGGAAATTGCCTACCTCGGAGAGACCCAGTACTTC.

The chain has TRBV19 and TRBJ2-5, with D perhaps given as TRBD1 or TRBD2 (5 bases each). The CDR3 spans 15 residues. CDR1 is LNHDA and CDR2 is SQIVND in the germline V gene (reference sequence). The ends were cut back, 3 bases at V and 5 bases at J, with 16 bases in the middle. In DNA form, the CDR3 reads TGTGCCAGTAGTATTGGGGCTAGCCAAGGGGAGACCCAGTACTTC. Its protein is CASSIGASQGETQYF.

The gene calls are TRBV5-1 and TRBJ2-1; D is undetermined. Trimming removed 0 bases at V and 8 bases at J, with 15 bases between. Germline CDR1 SGHRS, CDR2 YFSETQ. CDR3 length: 15 amino acids. This chain's CDR3 is CASSLVEISWDEQFF. CDR3 nucleotide sequence: TGCGCCAGCAGCTTGGTTGAGATTAGCTGGGATGAGCAGTTCTTC.

The genes are TRBV5-5 and TRBJ2-1; 9 nucleotides align to TRBD2. There are 15 residues in the CDR3. CDR1 and CDR2 from the germline V gene are SGHKS and YYEKEE (reference sequence). V was clipped by 10 bases and J by 5 bases; unmatched bases: 13. This CDR3 reads CAASHGRLADNEQFF. DNA for the CDR3: TGTGCCGCCAGCCACGGGAGACTAGCGGACAATGAGCAGTTCTTC.

The chain joins TRBV3-1 (or the pseudogene TRBV3-2) to TRBJ2-1; 11 nucleotides line up with TRBD2. Per the germline V gene, CDR1 is LGHDT and CDR2 is YNNKEL (reference sequence). The CDR3 is made up of 16 amino acids. The junction had 7 bases not matched to a gene; V was cut back by 4 bases and J by 5 bases. Written as DNA, the CDR3 is TGTGCCAGCAGCCTTAGTTCACTAGCGGGAGACAATGAGCAGTTCTTC. Its protein product is CASSLSSLAGDNEQFF.

The rearrangement links TRBV20-1 to TRBJ2-3; D gene ambiguous. The CDR3 covers 11 residues. Germline V gives CDR1 DFQATT, CDR2 SNEGSKA (reference sequence). V gave up 5 bases and J gave up 3 bases, with 6 bases separating them. This CDR3 is CSASLTDTQYF. The CDR3 DNA sequence: TGCAGTGCTTCTCTTACAGATACGCAGTATTTT.

The CDR3 here is CASSESFGRNPQGTQYF. The CDR3 DNA is TGTGCCAGCAGTGAGAGCTTCGGACGGAATCCCCAAGGTACGCAGTATTTT. The chain links TRBV6-1 to TRBJ2-3; no clear D gene. V lost 3 bases, J lost 8 bases, and 24 bases lay in between. Germline V gene sequence: CDR1 MNHNS, CDR2 SASEGT. The CDR3 sequence is 17 residues long.

This chain links TRBV10-1 with TRBJ2-1, with 9 bases identical to TRBD2. Germline values: CDR1 WNHNN, CDR2 SYGVQD (reference sequence). This CDR3 is built from 16 residues. V lost 0 bases, J lost 3 bases, and 3 bases stayed unmatched. CDR3 sequence: CASSESKAGGYNEQFF. CDR3 in DNA: TGCGCCAGCAGTGAGTCGAAAGCGGGGGGCTACAATGAGCAGTTCTTC.

The rearrangement joins TRBV3-1 (or the pseudogene TRBV3-2) to TRBJ1-5; possibly TRBD1 for D (6 bases). The CDR3 is 16 amino acids. Germline loops: CDR1 LGHDT, CDR2 YNNKEL (reference sequence). V lost 4 bases, J lost 0 bases, and 13 bases lay in between. The CDR3 DNA reads TGTGCCAGCAGCCCTCCTGGGACAAATAGCAATCAGCCCCAGCATTTT. Protein product: CASSPPGTNSNQPQHF.

The rearrangement joins TRBV6-5 to TRBJ1-6; 8 nucleotides align to TRBD1. J lost 2 bases, V lost 5 bases, and 2 bases had no gene match. The length of the CDR3 is 15 residues. Germline values: CDR1 MNHEY, CDR2 SVGAGI. This chain's CDR3 is CASSQGATYNSPLHF. The CDR3 DNA reads TGTGCCAGCAGTCAGGGGGCAACCTATAATTCACCCCTCCACTTT.

The V and J genes are TRBV29-1 and TRBJ2-1; 8 nucleotides line up with TRBD1. V dropped 7 bases and J dropped 1; count of bases not matched to a gene: 3. This CDR3 region has 13 residues. The V gene's germline CDR1 is SQVTM and CDR2 ANQGSEA. CDR3 coding DNA: TGCAGCGCTCGACAGGGGTCCTACAATGAGCAGTTCTTC. The encoded protein is CSARQGSYNEQFF.

This rearrangement joins TRBV30 to TRBJ2-1; 8 nucleotides match TRBD2. Trimming removed 0 bases from V and 10 bases from J; junction bases left unmatched: 8. CDR1 is GTSNPN and CDR2 is SVGIG in the germline V gene (reference sequence). This CDR3 comprises 14 residues. The CDR3 sequence is CAWSVAGVGFEQFF. In DNA, the CDR3 is TGTGCCTGGAGTGTAGCGGGAGTTGGGTTCGAGCAGTTCTTC.

The rearrangement links TRBV6-5 to TRBJ2-5; possibly TRBD2 for D (5 bases). Germline values: CDR1 MNHEY, CDR2 SVGAGI. Trimming took off 7 bases at V and 2 bases at J, with 17 bases between the two ends. The CDR3 loop spans 15 amino acids. CDR3 loop: CASKFSAGVQETQYF. CDR3 in DNA: TGTGCCAGCAAATTTTCGGCGGGCGTACAAGAGACCCAGTACTTC.

In its sample, this clone was seen a few times. The V and J genes are TRBV5-6 and TRBJ2-1; 16 bases are a match to TRBD2. The CDR3 consists of 16 residues. The germline V gene has CDR1 SGHDT and CDR2 YYEEEE. Germline trimming cut 5 bases from V and 9 bases from J; bases unmatched to any gene: 8. CDR3 bases: TGTGCCAGCAGGTCCGGGACTAGCGGGAGGGCTGTTGAGCAGTTCTTC. Translation gives CASRSGTSGRAVEQFF. The whole variable domain, remainder taken from reference TRBV5-6 and TRBJ2-1, is DAGVTQSPTHLIKTRGQQVTLRCSPKSGHDTVSWYQQALGQGPQFIFQYYEEEERQRGNFPDRFSGHQFPNYSSELNVNALLLGDSALYLCASRSGTSGRAVEQFFGPGTRLTVL.

The gene calls are TRBV21-1 and TRBJ2-6; TRBD2, as called in the table, went unchecked against the DNA. TRBV21-1 is an annotated pseudogene. The CDR3 is 15 residues long. CDR3 in DNA: TGTGCCAGCAGCAAATCGAGCCCTGGGGCCAACGTCCTGACTTTC. It specifies CASSKSSPGANVLTF.

The V gene is TRBV9, the J gene TRBJ2-6; D possibly corresponds to TRBD2 (5 bases). Germline assignment: CDR1 SGDLS and CDR2 YYNGEE. The CDR3 extends over 16 amino acids. V lost 0 bases to trimming and J lost 9 bases, with 16 bases between them. This chain's CDR3 is CASSVAPGRMDNVLTF. DNA for the CDR3: TGTGCCAGCAGCGTAGCTCCGGGAAGGATGGACAACGTCCTGACTTTC.

The gene calls are TRBV2 and TRBJ2-3, with D uncertain. The CDR3 runs to 15 residues. The ends were cut back, 4 bases at V and 4 bases at J, with 15 bases in the middle. The germline V gene encodes CDR1 SNHLY and CDR2 FYNNEI. The CDR3 nucleotides read TGTGCCAGCAGTGGTGTAGAAAAGGCTTCAGATACGCAGTATTTT. Translation: CASSGVEKASDTQYF.

This clone has more than one count but fewer than ten. The J gene is TRBJ1-2, the V gene TRBV19; maybe TRBD1 (6 bases). The CDR3 contains 15 residues. Per germline, CDR1 LNHDA and CDR2 SQIVND (reference sequence). V was clipped by 0 bases and J by 4 bases, with 12 bases between them. As DNA, the CDR3 is TGTGCCAGTAGTATAGAGGACAGCTCCGTCTATGGCTACACCTTC. Amino acid sequence: CASSIEDSSVYGYTF. Based on the CDR3 plus reference TRBV19 and TRBJ1-2, the full variable domain is DGGITQSPKYLFRKEGQNVTLSCEQNLNHDAMYWYRQDPGQGLRLIYYSQIVNDFQKGDIAEGYSVSREKKESFPLTVTSAQKNPTAFYLCASSIEDSSVYGYTFGSGTRLTVV.